This is a list of T cell receptor beta chains from one sample in a study of cytomegalovirus exposure and HLA in healthy donors. Sequencing was performed with immunoSEQ multiplex PCR; in TCRdb, only in-frame clones are kept and a portion is missing. Among approximately 100,000 clones listed, more than 60% were seen once. The sample comprised PBMCs. These receptors were collected from a man aged 55 to 70 in good health and CMV-seropositive. Both conserved end residues are part of each CDR3. The D gene is left open where the match is weak. Size is stated for part of the rows, as once, few or many counts, or as a class when the clone is expanded.

V gene	clone size	J gene	D gene	CDR3 protein	CDR3 DNA
TRBV19	few	TRBJ1-1	TRBD1	CASTDRADTEAFF	TGTGCCTCGACAGACAGGGCGGACACTGAAGCTTTCTTT
TRBV28	-	TRBJ1-2	-	CASSGSGTTNYGYTF	TGTGCCAGCAGTGGGTCCGGGACAACTAACTATGGCTACACCTTC
TRBV5-4	once	TRBJ1-4	-	CASRVMGAGGNEKLFF	TGTGCCAGCAGGGTCATGGGGGCCGGAGGTAATGAAAAACTGTTTTTT
TRBV2	-	TRBJ1-4	TRBD1	CASSRDRGTATNEKLFF	TGTGCCAGCAGCCGGGACAGGGGTACGGCAACTAATGAAAAACTGTTTTTT
TRBV19	-	TRBJ1-6	TRBD1	CASSTPGTANSPLHF	TGTGCCAGTAGCACCCCCGGGACAGCTAATTCACCCCTCCACTTT
TRBV5-1	-	TRBJ2-3	-	CASSISEGRTDTQYF	TGCGCCAGCAGCATCTCGGAGGGACGCACAGATACGCAGTATTTT
TRBV2	-	TRBJ2-5	-	CASRKGAQETQYF	TGTGCCAGCAGGAAAGGGGCCCAAGAGACCCAGTACTTC
TRBV18	-	TRBJ2-5	TRBD1	CASSPTARTGGPETQYF	TGTGCCAGCTCACCCACAGCTCGGACAGGGGGCCCAGAGACCCAGTACTTC
TRBV28	once	TRBJ1-6	-	CASSFQGGNSPLHF	TGTGCCAGCAGTTTCCAGGGTGGTAATTCACCCCTCCACTTT
TRBV21-1	-	TRBJ2-7	-	CASSKGQVRFYEQYF	TGTGCCAGCAGCAAAGGACAGGTACGTTTCTACGAGCAGTACTTC
TRBV5-1	-	TRBJ1-6	-	CASSLQGFGSYNSPLHF	TGCGCCAGCAGCCTGCAAGGTTTCGGGTCCTATAATTCACCCCTCCACTTT
TRBV14	-	TRBJ2-3	TRBD2	CASSLLAGDTDTQYF	TGTGCCAGCAGCCTACTAGCGGGGGACACAGATACGCAGTATTTT
TRBV7-3	-	TRBJ2-2	TRBD1	CASSKQQGANTGELFF	TGTGCCAGCAGCAAACAACAGGGGGCGAACACCGGGGAGCTGTTTTTT
TRBV7-2	few	TRBJ1-1	TRBD1	CASSLTPGQAFNTEAFF	TGTGCCAGCAGCTTGACTCCGGGACAGGCCTTCAACACTGAAGCTTTCTTT
TRBV15	-	TRBJ2-3	TRBD2	CATSRDPQRLSGSTDTQYF	TGTGCCACCAGCAGAGATCCCCAACGCCTTAGCGGGAGCACAGATACGCAGTATTTT
TRBV10-3	-	TRBJ1-2	TRBD1	CAIRGQGTNYGYTF	TGTGCCATCAGGGGACAGGGAACTAACTATGGCTACACCTTC
TRBV30	-	TRBJ1-5	-	CAWSVASDQPQHF	TGTGCCTGGAGTGTGGCCAGCGATCAGCCCCAGCATTTT
TRBV27	once	TRBJ2-7	TRBD1	CASSSLSVWEGTGEFYEQYF	TGTGCCAGCAGTTCCCTCTCCGTTTGGGAAGGGACAGGGGAATTCTACGAGCAGTACTTC